Listed here are 16 T cell receptor beta chains from one sample, sequenced in a study of blood T cell repertoires in COVID-19. The protocol was immunoSEQ multiplex PCR, while the TCRdb copy is restricted to in-frame clones and leaves out a portion. The sample lists fewer than 350,000 clones; under 95% were seen once. The material sequenced was PBMCs or T cells enriched from blood (not recorded which). The receptors derive from a woman aged 40 to 49 with acute COVID-19.

The rearrangement joins TRBV28 to TRBJ1-4; unclear D gene. Germline loops: CDR1 MDHEN, CDR2 SYDVKM. Trimming pared 3 bases from V and 5 bases from J, leaving 13 bases between. This CDR3 has 15 amino acids. DNA of the CDR3: TGTGCCAGCAGTTTGGCTCGCAGGAAAAATGAAAAACTGTTTTTT. Encoded protein: CASSLARRKNEKLFF.

This sequence joins TRBV2 and TRBJ2-7; D is perhaps TRBD2 (6 bases). The CDR3 length is 15 residues. Germline-derived CDR1 and CDR2 are SNHLY and FYNNEI. Trimming removed 4 bases at V and 3 bases at J, with 16 bases between. The DNA of the CDR3 is TGTGCCAGCAGTGGAGCTGGGACTCCCCTCTACGAGCAGTACTTC. This codes for CASSGAGTPLYEQYF.

The J gene is TRBJ1-5, the V gene TRBV24-1, with D tentatively TRBD1 (5 bases). Trimming took off 4 bases at V and 5 bases at J, with 14 bases between the two ends. Looked up from germline, CDR1 is KGHDR and CDR2 is SFDVKD. The CDR3 has 15 amino acids. DNA for the CDR3: TGTGCCACCAGTGACTCAGGGTCTGGGGATCAGCCCCAGCATTTT. Translating gives CATSDSGSGDQPQHF.

The chain recombines TRBV7-9 with TRBJ2-5, with D perhaps matching TRBD1 (5 bases). The germline gives CDR1 SEHNR, CDR2 FQNEAQ (reference sequence). V dropped 4 bases and J dropped 5 bases, with 14 bases sitting between them. The CDR3 length is 14 residues. In DNA form, the CDR3 reads TGTGCCAGCAGCTGGGAAACCAGGGTCGAGACCCAGTACTTC. Amino acids: CASSWETRVETQYF.

This chain links TRBV15 with TRBJ2-1; no definite D call. The V gene lost 0 bases and the J gene lost 0 bases, with 6 bases spanning the gap. This CDR3 comprises 15 residues. CDR1 and CDR2 from the germline V gene are LNHNV and YYDKDF (reference sequence). The CDR3 is CATSRDSSSYNEQFF. CDR3 bases: TGTGCCACCAGCAGAGACTCGAGCTCCTACAATGAGCAGTTCTTC.

This chain connects TRBV9 to TRBJ2-3; TRBD2 matches at 10 bases. The germline CDR1 and CDR2 sequences are SGDLS and YYNGEE. The CDR3 extends over 16 amino acids. The ends lost 4 bases at V and 1 base at J; junction bases unmatched: 6. The CDR3 sequence: CASSPSGLAGTDTQYF. CDR3 coding DNA: TGTGCCAGCAGCCCCAGTGGACTAGCGGGCACAGATACGCAGTATTTT.

The chain joins TRBV14 to TRBJ2-7; 8 nucleotides agree with TRBD1. Trimming took 3 bases from V and 2 from J; bases not matched to a gene: 6. This CDR3 has 15 residues. CDR1 is SGHDN and CDR2 is FVKESK in the germline V gene. CDR3 DNA: TGTGCCAGCAGCCAGATGGGGACAGGTGCCTACGAGCAGTACTTC. It codes for CASSQMGTGAYEQYF.

This sequence joins TRBV27 and TRBJ2-1; D possibly corresponds to TRBD2 (5 bases). Per germline, CDR1 MNHEY and CDR2 SMNVEV (reference sequence). The CDR3 contains 12 residues. V was trimmed by 8 bases and J by 15 bases, leaving 20 bases between them. CDR3 protein: CASGLSGPPVFF. The DNA for the CDR3 is TGTGCCAGCGGACTCTCCGGGCCCCCCGTGTTCTTC.

V and J are TRBV9 and TRBJ1-4; a possible D gene is TRBD1 (6 bases). In germline, CDR1 is SGDLS, CDR2 YYNGEE. The CDR3 extends over 16 amino acids. V lost 4 bases and J 8 bases, leaving 21 bases between the germline ends. CDR3: CASSPQMGGGGEKLFF. The CDR3 bases are TGTGCCAGCAGCCCCCAGATGGGAGGGGGAGGAGAAAAACTGTTTTTT.

The V gene is TRBV4-2, the J gene TRBJ1-1; maybe TRBD1 (5 bases). The germline V gene encodes CDR1 LGHNA and CDR2 YNFKEQ. V lost 3 bases and J lost 2, with 13 bases in between. The CDR3 is 15 residues long. The CDR3 coding sequence is TGTGCCAGCAGCCAGTCCACAGGTGGAAACACTGAAGCTTTCTTT. This encodes CASSQSTGGNTEAFF.

The chain couples TRBV6-6 to TRBJ2-7, with TRBD1 identical over 7 bases. CDR3 size: 13 residues. Germline-derived CDR1 and CDR2 are MNHNY and SVGAGI (reference sequence). V trimming: 6 bases; J trimming: 3 bases; junction bases outside the gene matches: 5. CDR3 loop: CASRTGTVYEQYF. The CDR3 bases are TGTGCCAGCAGAACAGGGACAGTCTACGAGCAGTACTTC.

The CDR3 is CASRETENTEAFF. CDR3 coding DNA: TGTGCCAGCAGGGAGACAGAGAACACTGAAGCTTTCTTT. The V gene is TRBV6-5, the J gene TRBJ1-1; D perhaps matches TRBD1 (5 bases). The V and J ends lost 6 bases and 1 base respectively, with 9 bases between them. This CDR3 contains 13 residues. Germline CDR1 is MNHEY and CDR2 is SVGAGI.

The chain combines TRBV7-2 with TRBJ1-2, with unresolved D. The length of the CDR3 is 16 residues. V lost 5 bases and J 1 base, leaving 17 bases between the germline ends. Per germline, CDR1 SGHTA and CDR2 FQGNSA. The CDR3 here is CASSHKPRTVNYGYTF. Written as DNA, the CDR3 is TGTGCCAGCAGCCATAAACCTCGGACTGTTAACTATGGCTACACCTTC.

The rearrangement joins TRBV28 to TRBJ1-2; 12 positions match TRBD1. The CDR3 runs 15 residues. V lost 5 bases to trimming and J lost 9 bases; unmatched junction nucleotides: 10. The germline V gene has CDR1 MDHEN and CDR2 SYDVKM. The CDR3 protein is CASSAPGQGANRYTF. The DNA of the CDR3 is TGTGCCAGCAGTGCCCCGGGACAGGGGGCTAATCGCTACACCTTC.

The rearrangement uses TRBV7-8 and TRBJ2-4; unclear D gene. CDR1 and CDR2 from the germline V gene are SGHVS and FQNEAQ. Between the trimmed V and J ends, which lost 2 bases and 9 bases, there was a span of 14 bases. The CDR3 has 14 residues. The CDR3 region is CASSLSGQAVIQYF. The CDR3 DNA follows: TGTGCCAGCAGCTTATCAGGCCAGGCCGTCATTCAGTACTTC.

This clone was detected only once. The V call is TRBV5-1, the J call TRBJ2-2; 9 bases align to TRBD2. Losses at the gene ends were 7 bases for V and 1 base for J; bases not matched to a gene: 5. The CDR3 has 15 residues. Per the germline V gene, CDR1 is SGHRS and CDR2 is YFSETQ. The CDR3 loop reads CASFGTSLNTGELFF. The DNA of the CDR3 is TGCGCCAGCTTCGGGACTAGCCTGAACACCGGGGAGCTGTTTTTT. The whole variable domain, remainder taken from reference TRBV5-1 and TRBJ2-2, is KAGVTQTPRYLIKTRGQQVTLSCSPISGHRSVSWYQQTPGQGLQFLFEYFSETQRNKGNFPGRFSGRQFSNSRSEMNVSTLELGDSALYLCASFGTSLNTGELFFGEGSRLTVL.